The T cell receptor (beta chain) described here comes from a study of T cell responses to AZD1222 COVID-19 vaccine. The CDR3 spans 18 residues. CDR1 and CDR2 from the germline V gene are LNHNV and YYDKDF (reference sequence). Deletions cut 0 bases from V and 0 bases from J, with 15 bases between. Using immunoSEQ multiplex PCR, the repertoire was profiled, and TCRdb retains in-frame clones only, with some absent. The table shows approximately 150,000 clones, with around 91% occurring only once. Remarks on this clone: Its antigen is unknown.

Study conclusions and caveats: Targets within unmutated variant regions were reportedly found for nearly half of spike-specific TCRs. At study baseline, merely roughly 6 AZD1222 recipients were seropositive. Breadth and depth of Spike-specific TCRs rose after two AZD1222 doses.

This TCR was sampled from an adult in good health. The V call is TRBV15, the J call TRBJ2-1; TRBD1 might be the D (6 bases). Sequencing used peripheral blood, obtained on day 0 of AZD1222 vaccination. The CDR3 protein is CATSRDYRDGGSYNEQFF. In DNA, the CDR3 is TGTGCCACCAGCAGAGACTACAGGGATGGAGGCTCCTACAATGAGCAGTTCTTC.